The 4 T cell receptor beta chains reported below all come from one sample, sequenced in a study of Graves' ophthalmopathy and Graves' hyperthyroidism (dated by TCRdb to the late 2010s). The instrument given in TCRdb is Illumina HiSeq 2000. For repertoire sequencing, the TCR beta CDR3 regions were amplified from RNA transcripts. HTBI primers and the Qiagen OneStep RT-PCR kit were used in a first-round RT-PCR, which was followed by a second-round multiplex PCR, size selection and purification. Using fastp at Q25 and MiXCR, TCRdb reprocessed the public reads and kept productive beta chains. Rows merge per CDR3 protein into single entries with the most common DNA and genes. Present in this sample are some 410,000 distinct CDR3 sequences, around 21% of which were seen just once. The ten largest clones take up more than 2.5% of the sample. The sequenced sample consisted of peripheral blood. The receptor set was obtained from a woman aged 18-29 years with stable Graves' hyperthyroidism. Donor details come from another sample of the same person, matched by shared clones.

This clonotype was seen many times. The chain couples TRBV4-1 to TRBJ1-2; D gene ambiguous. Trimming left V 1 base short and J 7 bases short, with 13 bases between. CDR3 length: 14 residues. Germline V gene sequence: CDR1 MGHRA, CDR2 YSYEKL. Written as DNA, the CDR3 is TGCGCCAGCAGCCAAGGAGCAGGAAGAATTGGCTACACCTTC. Its translation: CASSQGAGRIGYTF.

This clonotype has only one observation. V is TRBV6-1 and J is TRBJ2-5; TRBD2 aligns across 8 bases. CDR3 size: 15 residues. Per the germline V gene, CDR1 is MNHNS and CDR2 is SASEGT. Losses at the gene ends were 6 bases for V and 2 bases for J; bases not matched to a gene: 8. CDR3 bases: TGTGCCAGCAGGACCCCTGCGGGGGGACAAGAGACCCAGTACTTC. Its protein product is CASRTPAGGQETQYF.

The rearrangement joins TRBV12-3 or TRBV12-4 to TRBJ1-3; D gene uncertain. Trimming shortened V by 7 bases and J by 0 bases, and 16 bases separated the two germline ends. The CDR3 runs 16 residues. For the CDR3, the DNA is TGTGCCAGCACCCCGGATCTGTACTTCTCTGGAAACACCATATATTTT. It is translated as CASTPDLYFSGNTIYF.

This clonotype has at least ten counts. The chain has TRBV7-9 and TRBJ2-7; 7 bases agree with TRBD1. The CDR3 spans 17 residues. J gave up 3 bases and V 5 bases, and 16 bases lay outside the gene matches. Germline CDR1 reads SEHNR; CDR2 reads FQNEAQ (reference sequence). The CDR3 protein is CASSASSGTARRYEQYF. The DNA of the CDR3 is TGTGCCAGCAGCGCATCCTCCGGGACAGCCAGACGCTACGAGCAGTACTTC.